The clone carrying this T cell receptor beta chain was recorded at least ten times. Through Arm-PCR of CDR3 regions and iRepertoire HTBI primers, TCR beta libraries were built. In the original processing: Across the samples, identification revealed 55 to 75 TRBV and around 13 TRBJ segments. A single record per CDR3 protein comes from TCRdb applying MiXCR to the multiplex PCR reads. The V and J calls were not made by the authors but by TCRdb's processing. The sample lists about 220,000 distinct CDR3 sequences; 15% to 20% were seen once. This specimen comes from a study of regulatory T cells in long-lasting Graves disease. Time point of the sample: newly diagnosed GD, antithyroid drugs for less than 3 months. Researchers made the TCR library from RNA that was extracted from PBMCs. CDR1 DFQATT and CDR2 SNEGSKA come from the germline V gene (reference sequence). The CDR3 runs 16 residues. V dropped 0 bases and J dropped 3; count of bases not matched to a gene: 9.

The same data also went into a second study, on T cells in Graves' hyperthyroidism and ophthalmopathy. That paper adds: Patients showing uncontrolled infection, other autoimmune disease, pregnancy or lactation were ineligible. Researchers ran a first-round RT-PCR on the TCR CDR3 using the HTBI primer set.

The chain recombines TRBV20-1 with TRBJ2-7; 9 bases map to TRBD1. The source was peripheral blood mononuclear cells (PBMCs), collected at new diagnosis, from a patient treated with antithyroid drugs. This receptor was obtained from a woman under 40 with Graves disease. This CDR3 is CSARDTGTGSNYEQYF. CDR3 in DNA: TGCAGTGCTAGAGATACGGGGACAGGGTCCAACTACGAGCAGTACTTC.